This T cell receptor (beta chain) came from a study of OX40 agonist ivuxolimab in advanced cancers. Germline V CDR1 and CDR2: SQVTM, ANQGSEA. Trimming removed 5 bases from V and 2 bases from J, with 17 bases in between. The CDR3 runs to 15 residues. TCRdb's copy holds only in-frame clones and misses some; the assay was immunoSEQ multiplex PCR. The sample yields tens of thousands of clones, 84% seen once. The rearrangement links TRBV29-1 to TRBJ2-3; D tentatively reads TRBD1 or TRBD2 (7 bases each). The sample consisted of CD4+ or CD8+ T cells sorted from blood, taken in a trial of the OX40 agonist ivuxolimab. The receptor was isolated from an adult with an advanced solid tumor such as melanoma, head and neck, liver or kidney cancer. The chain's CDR3 is CSVPQGGTSTDTQYF. DNA of the CDR3: TGCAGCGTTCCTCAGGGGGGGACCTCCACAGATACGCAGTATTTT.